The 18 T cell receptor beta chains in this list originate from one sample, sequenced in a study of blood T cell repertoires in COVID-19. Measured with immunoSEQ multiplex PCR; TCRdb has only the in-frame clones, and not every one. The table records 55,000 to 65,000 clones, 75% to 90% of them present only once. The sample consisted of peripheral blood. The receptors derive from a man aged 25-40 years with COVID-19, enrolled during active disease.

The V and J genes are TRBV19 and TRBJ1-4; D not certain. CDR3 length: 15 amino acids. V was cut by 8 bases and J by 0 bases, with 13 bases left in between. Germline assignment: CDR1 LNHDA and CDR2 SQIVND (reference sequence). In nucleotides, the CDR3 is TGTGCCAGTCGGGGTCTACAACCAACTAATGAAAAACTGTTTTTT. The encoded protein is CASRGLQPTNEKLFF.

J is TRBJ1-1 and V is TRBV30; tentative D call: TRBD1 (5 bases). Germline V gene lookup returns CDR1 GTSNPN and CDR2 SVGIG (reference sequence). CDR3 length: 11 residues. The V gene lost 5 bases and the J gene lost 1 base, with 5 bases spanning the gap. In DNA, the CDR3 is TGTGCCTGGGGACAGAACACTGAAGCTTTCTTT. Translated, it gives CAWGQNTEAFF.

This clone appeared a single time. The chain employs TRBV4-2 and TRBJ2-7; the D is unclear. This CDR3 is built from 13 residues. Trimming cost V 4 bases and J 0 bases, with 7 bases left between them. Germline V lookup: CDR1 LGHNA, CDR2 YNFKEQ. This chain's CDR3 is CASSPGSSYEQYF. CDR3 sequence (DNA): TGTGCCAGCAGCCCAGGTTCCTCCTACGAGCAGTACTTC.

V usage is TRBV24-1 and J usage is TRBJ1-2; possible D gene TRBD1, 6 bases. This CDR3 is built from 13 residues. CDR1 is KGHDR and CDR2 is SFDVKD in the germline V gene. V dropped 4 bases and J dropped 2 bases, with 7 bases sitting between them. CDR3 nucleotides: TGTGCCACCAGTGACAGGGGCAACTATGGCTACACCTTC. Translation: CATSDRGNYGYTF.

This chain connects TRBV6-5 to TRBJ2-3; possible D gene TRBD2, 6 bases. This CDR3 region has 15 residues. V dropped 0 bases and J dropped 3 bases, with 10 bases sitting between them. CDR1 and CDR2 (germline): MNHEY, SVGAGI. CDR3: CASSYSAGGTDTQYF. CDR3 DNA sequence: TGTGCCAGCAGTTACTCGGCCGGGGGTACAGATACGCAGTATTTT.

The CDR3 DNA reads as TGTGCCTGGACTAGGCAGGAGGGAGATACGCAGTATTTT. Its protein product is CAWTRQEGDTQYF. The chain has TRBV30 and TRBJ2-3; D possibly corresponds to TRBD2 (6 bases). The CDR3 length is 13 residues. Germline CDR1 is GTSNPN and CDR2 is SVGIG (reference sequence). Trimming pared 4 bases from V and 5 bases from J, leaving 13 bases between.

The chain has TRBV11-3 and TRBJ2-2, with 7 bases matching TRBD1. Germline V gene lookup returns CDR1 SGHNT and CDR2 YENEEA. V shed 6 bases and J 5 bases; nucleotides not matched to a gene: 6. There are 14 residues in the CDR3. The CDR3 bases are TGTGCCAGCAGGTGGGACAGTGGAACCGGGGAGCTGTTTTTT. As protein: CASRWDSGTGELFF.

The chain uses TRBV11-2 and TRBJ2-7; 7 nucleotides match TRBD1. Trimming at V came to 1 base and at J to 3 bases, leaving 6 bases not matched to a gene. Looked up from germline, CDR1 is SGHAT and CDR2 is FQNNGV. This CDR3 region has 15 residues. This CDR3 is CASSLGRDSSYEQYF. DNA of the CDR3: TGTGCCAGCAGCTTAGGCCGGGACAGCAGCTACGAGCAGTACTTC. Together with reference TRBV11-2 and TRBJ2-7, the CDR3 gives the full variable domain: EAGVAQSPRYKIIEKRQSVAFWCNPISGHATLYWYQQILGQGPKLLIQFQNNGVVDDSQLPKDRFSAERLKGVDSTLKIQPAKLEDSAVYLCASSLGRDSSYEQYFGPGTRLTVT.

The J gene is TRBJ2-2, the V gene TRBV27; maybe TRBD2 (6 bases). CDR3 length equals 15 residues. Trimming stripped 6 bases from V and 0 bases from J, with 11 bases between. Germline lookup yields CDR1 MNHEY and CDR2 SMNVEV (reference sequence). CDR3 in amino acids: CASSQGGTNTGELFF. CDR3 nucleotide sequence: TGTGCCAGCAGCCAAGGCGGGACGAACACCGGGGAGCTGTTTTTT.

CDR3 sequence (DNA): TGTGCCATCAGTGACCGACAAAACACTGAAGCTTTCTTT. This translates into CAISDRQNTEAFF. This chain links TRBV10-3 with TRBJ1-1; no clear D. The CDR3 extends over 13 amino acids. V lost 3 bases and J 2 bases, leaving 7 bases between the germline ends. Germline CDR1 reads ENHRY; CDR2 reads SYGVKD.

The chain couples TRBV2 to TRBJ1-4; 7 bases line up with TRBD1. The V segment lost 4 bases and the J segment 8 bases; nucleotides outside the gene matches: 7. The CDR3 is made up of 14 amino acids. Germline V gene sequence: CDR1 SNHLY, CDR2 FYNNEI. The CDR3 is CASSAQGGREKLFF. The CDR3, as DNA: TGTGCCAGCAGTGCGCAGGGGGGTAGGGAAAAACTGTTTTTT.

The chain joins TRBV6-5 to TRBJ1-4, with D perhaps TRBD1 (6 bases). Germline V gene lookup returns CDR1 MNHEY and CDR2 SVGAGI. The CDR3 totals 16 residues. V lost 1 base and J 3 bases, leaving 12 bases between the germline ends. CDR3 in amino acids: CASSYLRGGSNEKLFF. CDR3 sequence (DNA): TGTGCCAGCAGTTACTTAAGGGGGGGCTCTAATGAAAAACTGTTTTTT.

CDR3 sequence reads: CASSLGGYGNTIYF. The CDR3 DNA reads as TGTGCCAGCAGCTTGGGGGGTTATGGAAACACCATATATTTT. V usage is TRBV7-9 and J usage is TRBJ1-3, with D possibly TRBD1 on 5 matching bases. The germline CDR1 and CDR2 sequences are SEHNR and FQNEAQ (reference sequence). The CDR3 loop spans 14 amino acids. Trimming shortened V by 3 bases and J by 3 bases, and 9 bases separated the two germline ends.

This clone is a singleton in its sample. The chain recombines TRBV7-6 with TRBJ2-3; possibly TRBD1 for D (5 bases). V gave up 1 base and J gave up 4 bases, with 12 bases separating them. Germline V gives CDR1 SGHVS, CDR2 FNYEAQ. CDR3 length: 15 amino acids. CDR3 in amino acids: CASSLGARVADTQYF. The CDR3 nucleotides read TGTGCCAGCAGCTTAGGGGCCAGGGTAGCAGATACGCAGTATTTT. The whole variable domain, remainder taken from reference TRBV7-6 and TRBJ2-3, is GAGVSQSPRYKVTKRGQDVALRCDPISGHVSLYWYRQALGQGPEFLTYFNYEAQQDKSGLPNDRFSAERPEGSISTLTIQRTEQRDSAMYRCASSLGARVADTQYFGPGTRLTVL.

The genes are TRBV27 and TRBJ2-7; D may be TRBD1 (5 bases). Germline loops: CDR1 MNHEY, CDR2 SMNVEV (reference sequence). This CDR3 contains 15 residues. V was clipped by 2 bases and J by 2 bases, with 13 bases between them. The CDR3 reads CASSLSFTGTYEQYF. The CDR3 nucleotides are TGTGCCAGCAGTTTAAGTTTCACAGGAACCTACGAGCAGTACTTC.

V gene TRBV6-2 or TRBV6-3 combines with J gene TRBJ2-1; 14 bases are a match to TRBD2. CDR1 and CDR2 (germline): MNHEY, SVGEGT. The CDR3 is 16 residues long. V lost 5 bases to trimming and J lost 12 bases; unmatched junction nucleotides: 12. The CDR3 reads CASSPGTSGSSERQFF. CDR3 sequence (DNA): TGTGCCAGCAGTCCCGGGACTAGCGGGAGTAGCGAACGGCAGTTCTTC.

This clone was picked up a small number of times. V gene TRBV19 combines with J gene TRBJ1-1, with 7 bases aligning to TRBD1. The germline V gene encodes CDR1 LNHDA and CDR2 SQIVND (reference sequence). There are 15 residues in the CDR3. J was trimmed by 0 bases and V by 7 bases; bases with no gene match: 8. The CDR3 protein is CASIQVGTVNTEAFF. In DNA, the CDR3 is TGTGCCAGTATACAAGTGGGGACAGTGAACACTGAAGCTTTCTTT.

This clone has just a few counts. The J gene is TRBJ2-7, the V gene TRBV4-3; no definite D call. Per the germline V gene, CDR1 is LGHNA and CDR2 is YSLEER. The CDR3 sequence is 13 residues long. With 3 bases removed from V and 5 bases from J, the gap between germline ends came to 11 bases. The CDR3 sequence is CASSHGAYNEQYF. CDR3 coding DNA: TGCGCCAGCAGCCATGGTGCCTATAACGAGCAGTACTTC.